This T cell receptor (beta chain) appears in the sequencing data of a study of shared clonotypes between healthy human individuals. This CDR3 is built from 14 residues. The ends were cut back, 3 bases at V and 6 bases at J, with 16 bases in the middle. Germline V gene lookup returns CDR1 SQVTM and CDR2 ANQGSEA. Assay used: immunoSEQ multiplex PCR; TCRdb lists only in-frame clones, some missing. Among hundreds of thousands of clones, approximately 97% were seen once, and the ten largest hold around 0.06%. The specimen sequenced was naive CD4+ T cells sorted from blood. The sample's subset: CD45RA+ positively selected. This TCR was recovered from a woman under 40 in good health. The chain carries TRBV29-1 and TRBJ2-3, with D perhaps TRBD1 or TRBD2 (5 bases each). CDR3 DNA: TGCAGCGTTGACACGAGGGGCGCATCGGATACGCAGTATTTT. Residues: CSVDTRGASDTQYF.